These 3 T cell receptor beta chains share one sample of origin, sequenced in a study of persistence of HIV-infected CD4 T cells. Sequencing used immunoSEQ version 4 in survey mode. The method was immunoSEQ multiplex PCR; TCRdb's version includes in-frame clones alone and lacks a portion of them. Among about 30,000 clones listed, approximately 70% were seen once. Antigen specificity for these receptors is unknown. The stimulus was an HIV-1 Gag 15-mer peptide pool, approximately 0.93 ug/peptide/mL. Responding CD4+ T cells were sorted by upregulation of both CD40 ligand and CD69. The sequences come from CD4+ T cells sorted from PBMCs after roughly 18-hour stimulation, collected from a patient who received antiretroviral therapy. These receptor sequences come from an adult man with HIV who was CMV-seropositive.

This clone showed up just once. V and J are TRBV7-3 and TRBJ2-2; D is undetermined. The V gene's germline CDR1 is SGHTA and CDR2 FQGTGA. The CDR3 spans 15 residues. V lost 5 bases to trimming and J lost 1 base, with 11 bases between them. The CDR3, as DNA: TGTGCCAGCAGCCCAAAGGGTGGGAACACCGGGGAGCTGTTTTTT. It translates to CASSPKGGNTGELFF. The complete variable domain, with remaining parts taken from reference TRBV7-3 and TRBJ2-2, reads GAGVSQTPSNKVTEKGKYVELRCDPISGHTALYWYRQSLGQGPEFLIYFQGTGAADDSGLPNDRFFAVRPEGSVSTLKIQRTERGDSAVYLCASSPKGGNTGELFFGEGSRLTVL.

The chain recombines TRBV6-5 with TRBJ2-2; 8 bases align to TRBD1. CDR1 is MNHEY and CDR2 is SVGAGI in the germline V gene. Unmatched junction bases numbered 9, after V lost 7 bases and J lost 5 bases. The CDR3 totals 15 residues. The CDR3: CASNPQGAQTGELFF. CDR3 coding DNA: TGTGCCAGCAACCCCCAGGGGGCGCAAACCGGGGAGCTGTTTTTT.

The V and J genes are TRBV18 and TRBJ1-1, with D possibly TRBD1 on 5 matching bases. V gave up 6 bases and J gave up 5 bases, with 16 bases separating them. The germline gives CDR1 KGHSH, CDR2 LQKENI. This CDR3 region has 14 residues. The CDR3 nucleotides are TGTGCCAGCTCTGCGGGGCCCCAGAGTACTGAAGCTTTCTTT. Protein sequence: CASSAGPQSTEAFF.